Below, 29 T cell receptor beta chains from the same sample are listed, as sequenced in a study of response to subunit inactivated influenza vaccine. In TCRdb, the RT-PCR reads were re-called with MiXCR into one record per CDR3 protein. This table holds about 800,000 distinct CDR3 sequences, about 20% found once. The source material was PBMCs from blood, sampled more than 4 days after vaccination. The receptors shown here come from a man in his fifties who received an inactivated influenza vaccine.

The rearrangement uses TRBV2 and TRBJ1-1; D is perhaps TRBD1 (5 bases). The CDR3 totals 14 residues. Per germline, CDR1 SNHLY and CDR2 FYNNEI. V dropped 5 bases and J dropped 6 bases, with 16 bases sitting between them. The CDR3 sequence is CASSIDRSGAEAFF. The CDR3 DNA reads TGTGCCAGCAGTATCGACAGATCTGGGGCTGAAGCTTTCTTT.

This chain connects TRBV10-3 to TRBJ2-7; TRBD1 matches 9 bases. V shed 5 bases, J shed 0 bases, and the junction held 5 bases outside the gene matches. This CDR3 is 15 amino acids long. The germline V gene has CDR1 ENHRY and CDR2 SYGVKD. The CDR3 loop is CAISNTDRGSYEQYF. DNA of the CDR3: TGTGCCATCAGTAATACGGACAGGGGCTCCTACGAGCAGTACTTC.

The genes are TRBV4-3 and TRBJ2-7; D is possibly TRBD1 (5 bases). V was pared by 1 base and J by 2 bases, with 9 bases between. This CDR3 contains 14 residues. From germline, CDR1 is LGHNA and CDR2 YSLEER. CDR3 residues: CASSQGSGPYEQYF. The CDR3 coding sequence is TGCGCCAGCAGCCAAGGGTCAGGGCCCTACGAGCAGTACTTC.

This clonotype was seen ten or more times. The chain joins TRBV20-1 to TRBJ2-5; D gene unclear. The length of the CDR3 is 12 residues. The germline V and J ends were trimmed by 3 bases and 3 bases, with 8 bases remaining between them. Germline CDR1 reads DFQATT; CDR2 reads SNEGSKA (reference sequence). This CDR3 reads CSASREKETQYF. CDR3 nucleotides: TGCAGTGCTAGTCGAGAAAAAGAGACCCAGTACTTC.

This rearrangement joins TRBV4-3 to TRBJ2-7; D is tentatively TRBD1 or TRBD2 (5 bases each). CDR1 and CDR2 (germline): LGHNA, YSLEER. V was clipped by 1 base and J by 4 bases, with 17 bases between them. There are 16 residues in the CDR3. CDR3 amino acids: CASSQGVPGTPYEQYF. CDR3 in DNA: TGCGCCAGCAGCCAAGGAGTTCCTGGGACGCCGTACGAGCAGTACTTC.

The genes are TRBV12-3 or TRBV12-4 and TRBJ2-2, with D unclear. The V gene lost 5 bases and the J gene lost 0 bases, with 10 bases spanning the gap. The CDR3 has 15 residues. This chain's CDR3 is CASSTGPANTGELFF. The CDR3 nucleotides are TGTGCCAGCAGTACCGGACCCGCGAACACCGGGGAGCTGTTTTTT.

The chain combines TRBV10-3 with TRBJ2-3, with 8 nucleotides matching TRBD2. This CDR3 has 16 residues. Trimming at V came to 11 bases and at J to 2 bases, leaving 15 bases not matched to a gene. Germline lookup yields CDR1 ENHRY and CDR2 SYGVKD. CDR3 sequence: CAARNAGGPFTDTQYF. DNA of the CDR3: TGTGCCGCAAGGAACGCGGGGGGCCCTTTCACAGATACGCAGTATTTT.

This clonotype came up a few times. The chain combines TRBV29-1 with TRBJ2-3; 8 nucleotides match TRBD1. The germline gives CDR1 SQVTM, CDR2 ANQGSEA. The V gene end was trimmed by 5 bases and the J gene end by 4 bases; junction bases not matched to a gene: 11. The CDR3 contains 15 residues. DNA for the CDR3: TGCAGCGTTACGCAGACAGGGGTATATTCAGATACGCAGTATTTT. It encodes CSVTQTGVYSDTQYF.

The rearrangement uses TRBV5-1 and TRBJ2-3; no clear D gene. This CDR3 is built from 13 residues. Per germline, CDR1 SGHRS and CDR2 YFSETQ. V was cut by 2 bases and J by 6 bases, with 10 bases left in between. CDR3 nucleotides: TGCGCCAGCAGCTTAGGAAATTATGATACGCAGTATTTT. Its protein product is CASSLGNYDTQYF.

The chain combines TRBV7-2 with TRBJ2-7, with D possibly called TRBD1 or TRBD2 (5 bases each). The CDR3 length is 16 residues. The V gene lost 3 bases and the J gene lost 0 bases, with 15 bases spanning the gap. CDR1 SGHTA and CDR2 FQGNSA come from the germline V gene. CDR3: CASSLIGGHISYEQYF. CDR3 nucleotides: TGTGCCAGCAGCTTGATTGGAGGACATATCTCCTACGAGCAGTACTTC.

The chain recombines TRBV5-1 with TRBJ2-6; tentatively, D is TRBD1 (6 bases). The germline CDR1 and CDR2 sequences are SGHRS and YFSETQ. Trimming left V 4 bases short and J 0 bases short, with 20 bases between. CDR3 length: 19 residues. The CDR3, as DNA: TGCGCCAGCAGCCCAGGGAGCAACAGGGTCGGCTCTGGGGCCAACGTCCTGACTTTC. Protein sequence: CASSPGSNRVGSGANVLTF.

This clonotype was observed at least ten times. J is TRBJ2-7 and V is TRBV6-5, with 7 bases aligning to TRBD2. This CDR3 is 15 amino acids long. Germline V gene data show CDR1 as MNHEY and CDR2 as SVGAGI. V trimming: 2 bases; J trimming: 3 bases; junction bases outside the gene matches: 7. The CDR3 bases are TGTGCCAGCAGTTACCTCCGGGGGGAAAACTACGAGCAGTACTTC. Amino acids: CASSYLRGENYEQYF.

In its sample, this clonotype was seen many times. This chain links TRBV12-3 or TRBV12-4 with TRBJ2-1, with TRBD2 matching over 7 bases. Trimming cost V 5 bases and J 0 bases; bases outside gene matches: 7. The CDR3 extends over 16 amino acids. Here the CDR3 reads CASSPLAPTSYNEQFF. The DNA for the CDR3 is TGTGCCAGCAGTCCACTAGCGCCCACCTCCTACAATGAGCAGTTCTTC.

The genes are TRBV20-1 and TRBJ2-7; D possibly corresponds to TRBD2 (5 bases). Germline-derived CDR1 and CDR2 are DFQATT and SNEGSKA (reference sequence). Trimming pared 2 bases from V and 1 base from J, leaving 12 bases between. This CDR3 contains 14 residues. For the CDR3, the DNA is TGCAGTGCTAGACGACCGGGAAGATCCTACGAGCAGTACTTC. Residues: CSARRPGRSYEQYF.

This rearrangement joins TRBV12-3 or TRBV12-4 to TRBJ2-1; no firm D call. CDR3 length equals 13 residues. V lost 2 bases and J 9 bases, leaving 11 bases between the germline ends. The chain's CDR3 is CASSLRASAEQFF. In DNA form, the CDR3 reads TGTGCCAGCAGTTTAAGGGCCTCCGCTGAGCAGTTCTTC.

The CDR3 region is CASRGVMGQGSVYTF. CDR3 sequence (DNA): TGTGCCAGCAGGGGAGTTATGGGACAGGGGTCGGTCTACACCTTC. This chain connects TRBV6-1 to TRBJ1-2; 10 bases line up with TRBD1. With 6 bases clipped from V and 10 bases from J, the junction kept 14 bases outside the gene matches. Germline V lookup: CDR1 MNHNS, CDR2 SASEGT. The CDR3 is made up of 15 amino acids.

This sequence joins TRBV12-3 or TRBV12-4 and TRBJ2-3, with 7 positions matching TRBD2. After removal of 3 bases from V and 4 bases from J, the junction contained 7 bases not matched to a gene. The CDR3 contains 15 residues. CDR3 region: CASSFGTTPPDTQYF. The CDR3 region has the DNA TGTGCCAGCAGTTTTGGGACTACCCCCCCAGATACGCAGTATTTT.

V is TRBV5-1 and J is TRBJ2-3; a possible D gene is TRBD1 (5 bases). CDR1 and CDR2 (germline): SGHRS, YFSETQ. The CDR3 consists of 15 residues. The V gene lost 5 bases and the J gene lost 2 bases, with 15 bases spanning the gap. CDR3 in DNA: TGCGCCAGCAGTCCCGAACAGGCGATCACAGATACGCAGTATTTT. This gives the protein CASSPEQAITDTQYF.

This clonotype was seen a few times. V usage is TRBV29-1 and J usage is TRBJ1-5, with a tentative D call TRBD1 (5 bases). There are 13 residues in the CDR3. Germline values: CDR1 SQVTM, CDR2 ANQGSEA. V gave up 6 bases and J gave up 6 bases, with 15 bases separating them. The CDR3 DNA follows: TGCAGCGTCGGGGACGCCGTTCGTCAGCCCCAGCATTTT. It codes for CSVGDAVRQPQHF.

This clonotype was seen a few times. The chain has TRBV9 and TRBJ2-5; TRBD1 is a possible D gene (5 bases). The CDR3 covers 14 residues. V lost 3 bases and J 4 bases, leaving 13 bases between the germline ends. Per the germline V gene, CDR1 is SGDLS and CDR2 is YYNGEE. The DNA of the CDR3 is TGTGCCAGCAGCGCCGTAGGAAGGGGAGAGACCCAGTACTTC. It specifies CASSAVGRGETQYF.

The chain uses TRBV12-3 or TRBV12-4 and TRBJ1-1, with D maybe TRBD1 (6 bases). Trimming cost V 2 bases and J 2 bases, with 12 bases left between them. The CDR3 sequence is 15 residues long. The CDR3 region has the DNA TGTGCCAGCAGTTTAAGGGCAGGGGCAAACACTGAAGCTTTCTTT. It translates to CASSLRAGANTEAFF.

V is TRBV11-2 and J is TRBJ2-5; D gene uncertain. The CDR3 contains 11 residues. The germline V gene encodes CDR1 SGHAT and CDR2 FQNNGV. V was shortened by 4 bases and J by 8 bases, with 8 bases between the two germline ends. This CDR3 reads CASSSIGTQYF. CDR3 in DNA: TGTGCCAGCAGCTCTATCGGTACCCAGTACTTC.

This clonotype was seen repeatedly, ten times or more. This chain connects TRBV12-3 or TRBV12-4 to TRBJ2-5; D not certain. This CDR3 spans 13 amino acids. The ends were cut back, 4 bases at V and 0 bases at J, with 6 bases in the middle. CDR3 nucleotide sequence: TGTGCCAGCAGTTACAGTGACCAAGAGACCCAGTACTTC. Translating it yields CASSYSDQETQYF.

This chain joins TRBV7-8 and TRBJ2-2, with D perhaps matching TRBD1 (6 bases). Trimming removed 8 bases from V and 5 bases from J, with 15 bases in between. The germline gives CDR1 SGHVS, CDR2 FQNEAQ. The CDR3 runs to 14 residues. CDR3 loop: CASHLGTSTGELFF. The DNA of the CDR3 is TGTGCCAGCCACTTAGGGACATCGACCGGGGAGCTGTTTTTT.

The chain is built from TRBV27 and TRBJ2-1; either TRBD1 or TRBD2 may supply D (5 bases each). This CDR3 has 15 amino acids. Germline V gene lookup returns CDR1 MNHEY and CDR2 SMNVEV (reference sequence). V gave up 4 bases and J gave up 4 bases, with 14 bases separating them. CDR3 sequence reads: CASSSAGTRYNEQFF. The CDR3 bases are TGTGCCAGCAGTTCGGCCGGGACCCGATACAATGAGCAGTTCTTC.

The V and J genes are TRBV4-3 and TRBJ2-7; 7 nucleotides agree with TRBD1. J gave up 4 bases and V 3 bases, and 9 bases lay outside the gene matches. The CDR3 is 15 amino acids. CDR1 is LGHNA, CDR2 YSLEER, per germline. The CDR3 region is CASSQDRDSPYEQYF. As DNA, the CDR3 is TGCGCCAGCAGCCAGGACCGGGACAGCCCATACGAGCAGTACTTC.

The sample holds a few counts of this clonotype. The chain recombines TRBV11-1 with TRBJ2-7; TRBD1 matches at 12 bases. This CDR3 comprises 19 residues. V dropped 1 base and J dropped 3; count of bases not matched to a gene: 13. CDR1 is SGHAT, CDR2 FQDESV, per germline (reference sequence). The CDR3 DNA reads TGTGCCAGCAGCTTAGGACTTGGCGGGACAGGGGGCCTTATCTACGAGCAGTACTTC. Its translation is CASSLGLGGTGGLIYEQYF.

This clonotype was detected a few times. V is TRBV4-3 and J is TRBJ2-5; the D gene is possibly TRBD2 (7 bases). The germline CDR1 and CDR2 sequences are LGHNA and YSLEER. Trimming removed 0 bases from V and 5 bases from J, with 16 bases in between. The CDR3 is made up of 16 amino acids. The CDR3: CASSQDSLQGGETQYF. In DNA form, the CDR3 reads TGCGCCAGCAGCCAAGATTCCCTACAGGGAGGGGAGACCCAGTACTTC.

The gene calls are TRBV20-1 and TRBJ2-5; D uncertain. Germline V gene sequence: CDR1 DFQATT, CDR2 SNEGSKA (reference sequence). Trimming cost V 0 bases and J 3 bases, with 14 bases left between them. This CDR3 region has 15 residues. In DNA form, the CDR3 reads TGCAGTGCTAGAGAGGCGAAGCAAGGAAAAGAGACCCAGTACTTC. This sequence encodes CSAREAKQGKETQYF.